One sample yielded the 5 T cell receptor beta chains listed below, sequenced in a study of memory CD4+ T cells and cytomegalovirus serostatus. Single viable CD3+CD4+CD8-CD45RO+ cells were sorted as the memory CD4+ T cells. Profiled with immunoSEQ multiplex PCR; TCRdb holds only in-frame clones, not every one. The sample consists of tens of thousands of clones, approximately 78% of them appearing once. Source material: memory CD4+ T cells from blood. The origin of the receptors is an adult in good health and CMV-seronegative.

This sequence joins TRBV27 and TRBJ2-7, with TRBD1 identical over 10 bases. Germline V gives CDR1 MNHEY, CDR2 SMNVEV (reference sequence). J gave up 5 bases and V 8 bases, and 3 bases lay outside the gene matches. The CDR3 contains 12 residues. The CDR3, as DNA: TGTGCCAGCCGGGACAGGGGCGACGAGCAGTACTTC. It encodes CASRDRGDEQYF.

The chain recombines TRBV4-1 with TRBJ2-7; 7 bases agree with TRBD2. The V gene's germline CDR1 is MGHRA and CDR2 YSYEKL. V was pared by 0 bases and J by 9 bases, with 20 bases of the junction left unmatched. The length of the CDR3 is 18 residues. CDR3 DNA sequence: TGCGCCAGCAGCCAAGATTTGACAGCAGCGGGGCCGCGGAGTAGGCAGTACTTC. Protein: CASSQDLTAAGPRSRQYF.

This chain connects TRBV7-2 to TRBJ2-3; possibly TRBD2 for D (5 bases). V dropped 3 bases and J dropped 2 bases, with 15 bases sitting between them. The CDR3 runs to 16 residues. Germline V gives CDR1 SGHTA, CDR2 FQGNSA. Here the CDR3 DNA reads TGTGCCAGCAGCTTCGCATCGGGGTCGATCACAGATACGCAGTATTTT. This codes for CASSFASGSITDTQYF.

V usage is TRBV30 and J usage is TRBJ1-5; 7 nucleotides agree with TRBD1. The germline V gene encodes CDR1 GTSNPN and CDR2 SVGIG (reference sequence). CDR3 length: 15 amino acids. The ends lost 3 bases at V and 0 bases at J; junction bases unmatched: 5. The DNA for the CDR3 is TGTGCCTGGAGAAAGGGACAGAGTAGCAATCAGCCCCAGCATTTT. As protein: CAWRKGQSSNQPQHF.

The chain couples TRBV4-1 to TRBJ2-1, with 15 bases matching TRBD2. V dropped 2 bases and J dropped 10; count of bases not matched to a gene: 6. CDR1 is MGHRA and CDR2 is YSYEKL in the germline V gene. This CDR3 is built from 16 residues. CDR3 sequence reads: CASSQWTSGRAREQFF. The CDR3 nucleotides are TGCGCCAGCAGCCAATGGACTAGCGGGAGGGCCCGCGAGCAGTTCTTC.